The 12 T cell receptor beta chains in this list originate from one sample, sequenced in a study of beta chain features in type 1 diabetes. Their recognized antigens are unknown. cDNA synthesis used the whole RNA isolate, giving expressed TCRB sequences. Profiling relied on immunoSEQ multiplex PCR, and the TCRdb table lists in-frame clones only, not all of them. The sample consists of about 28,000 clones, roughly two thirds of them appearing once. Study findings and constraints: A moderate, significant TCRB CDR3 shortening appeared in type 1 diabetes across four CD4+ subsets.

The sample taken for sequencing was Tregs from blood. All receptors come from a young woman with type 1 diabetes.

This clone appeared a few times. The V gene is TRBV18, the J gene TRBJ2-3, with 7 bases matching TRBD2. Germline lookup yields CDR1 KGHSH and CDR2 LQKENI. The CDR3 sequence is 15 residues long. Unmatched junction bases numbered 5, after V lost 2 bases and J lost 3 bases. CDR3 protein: CASSPILAVTDTQYF. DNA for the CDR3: TGTGCCAGCTCACCAATTCTAGCGGTTACAGATACGCAGTATTTT.

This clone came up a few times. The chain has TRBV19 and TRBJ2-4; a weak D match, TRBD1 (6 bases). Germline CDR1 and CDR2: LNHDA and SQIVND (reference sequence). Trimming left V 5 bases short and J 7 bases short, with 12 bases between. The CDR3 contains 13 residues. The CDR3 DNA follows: TGTGCCAGTAGTGCACAGGGTTTTAACATTCAGTACTTC. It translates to CASSAQGFNIQYF.

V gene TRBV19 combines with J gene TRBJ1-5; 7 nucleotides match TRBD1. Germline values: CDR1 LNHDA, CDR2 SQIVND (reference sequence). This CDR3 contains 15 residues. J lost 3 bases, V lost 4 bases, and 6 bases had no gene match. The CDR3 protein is CASSTRQGTNQPQHF. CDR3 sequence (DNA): TGTGCCAGTAGTACCAGACAGGGAACCAATCAGCCCCAGCATTTT. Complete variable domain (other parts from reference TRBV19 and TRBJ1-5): DGGITQSPKYLFRKEGQNVTLSCEQNLNHDAMYWYRQDPGQGLRLIYYSQIVNDFQKGDIAEGYSVSREKKESFPLTVTSAQKNPTAFYLCASSTRQGTNQPQHFGDGTRLSIL.

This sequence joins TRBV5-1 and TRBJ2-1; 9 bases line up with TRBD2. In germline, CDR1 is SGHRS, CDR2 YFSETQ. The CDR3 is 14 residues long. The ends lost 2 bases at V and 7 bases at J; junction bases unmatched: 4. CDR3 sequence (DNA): TGCGCCAGCAGCTTTAGCGGGGGCCGGAATGAGCAGTTCTTC. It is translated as CASSFSGGRNEQFF.

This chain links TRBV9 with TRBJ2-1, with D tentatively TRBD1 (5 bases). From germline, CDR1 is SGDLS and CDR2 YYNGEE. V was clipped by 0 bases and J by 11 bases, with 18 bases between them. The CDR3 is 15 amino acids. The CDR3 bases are TGTGCCAGCAGCGTAGCTAGGGGAAGGGCCCCCCAGCAGTTCTTC. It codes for CASSVARGRAPQQFF.

The CDR3 region has the DNA TGTGCCAGCAGCCAAGGGGGACTAGTAGACATTCAGTACTTC. Protein: CASSQGGLVDIQYF. J is TRBJ2-4 and V is TRBV4-2, with 8 positions matching TRBD2. Trimming took 1 base from V and 8 from J; bases not matched to a gene: 4. Germline-derived CDR1 and CDR2 are LGHNA and YNFKEQ. CDR3 size: 14 residues.

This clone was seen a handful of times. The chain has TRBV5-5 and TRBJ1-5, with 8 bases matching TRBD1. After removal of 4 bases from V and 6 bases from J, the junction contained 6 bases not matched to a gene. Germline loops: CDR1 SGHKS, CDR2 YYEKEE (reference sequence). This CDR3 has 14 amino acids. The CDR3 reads CASSRQGRSQPQHF. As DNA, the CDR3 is TGTGCCAGCAGCCGACAGGGGAGAAGTCAGCCCCAGCATTTT.

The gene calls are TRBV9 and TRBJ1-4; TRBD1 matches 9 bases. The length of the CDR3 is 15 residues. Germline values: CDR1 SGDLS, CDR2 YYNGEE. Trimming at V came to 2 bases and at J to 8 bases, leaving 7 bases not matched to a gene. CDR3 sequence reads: CASSVGQGSWEKLFF. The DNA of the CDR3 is TGTGCCAGCAGCGTCGGACAGGGGAGTTGGGAAAAACTGTTTTTT. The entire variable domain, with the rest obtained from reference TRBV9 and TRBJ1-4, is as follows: DSGVTQTPKHLITATGQRVTLRCSPRSGDLSVYWYQQSLDQGLQFLIQYYNGEERAKGNILERFSAQQFPDLHSELNLSSLELGDSALYFCASSVGQGSWEKLFFGSGTQLSVL.

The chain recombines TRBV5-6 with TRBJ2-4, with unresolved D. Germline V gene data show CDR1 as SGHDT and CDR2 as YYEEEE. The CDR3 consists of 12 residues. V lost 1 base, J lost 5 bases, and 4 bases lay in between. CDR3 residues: CASSLIENIQYF. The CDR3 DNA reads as TGTGCCAGCAGCTTGATAGAAAACATTCAGTACTTC.

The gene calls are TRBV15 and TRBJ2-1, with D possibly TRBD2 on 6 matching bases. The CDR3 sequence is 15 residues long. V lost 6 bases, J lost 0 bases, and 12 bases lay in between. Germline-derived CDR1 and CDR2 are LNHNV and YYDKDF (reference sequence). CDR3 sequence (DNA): TGTGCCACCAGACTAGCCGAAAGCTCCTACAATGAGCAGTTCTTC. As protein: CATRLAESSYNEQFF.

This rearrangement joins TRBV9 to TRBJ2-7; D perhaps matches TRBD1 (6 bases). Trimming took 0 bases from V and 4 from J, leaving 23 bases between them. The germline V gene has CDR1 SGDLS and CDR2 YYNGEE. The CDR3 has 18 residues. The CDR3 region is CASSVGSGGGTTGYEQYF. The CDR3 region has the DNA TGTGCCAGCAGCGTAGGTTCGGGTGGTGGGACAACGGGATACGAGCAGTACTTC. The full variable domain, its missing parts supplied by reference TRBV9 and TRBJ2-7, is DSGVTQTPKHLITATGQRVTLRCSPRSGDLSVYWYQQSLDQGLQFLIQYYNGEERAKGNILERFSAQQFPDLHSELNLSSLELGDSALYFCASSVGSGGGTTGYEQYFGPGTRLTVT.

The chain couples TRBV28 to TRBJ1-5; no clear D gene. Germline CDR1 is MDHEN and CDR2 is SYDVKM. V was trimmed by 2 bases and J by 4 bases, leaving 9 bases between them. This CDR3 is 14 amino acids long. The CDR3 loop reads CASSLPRTNQPQHF. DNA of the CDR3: TGTGCCAGCAGTTTACCCAGAACAAATCAGCCCCAGCATTTT.